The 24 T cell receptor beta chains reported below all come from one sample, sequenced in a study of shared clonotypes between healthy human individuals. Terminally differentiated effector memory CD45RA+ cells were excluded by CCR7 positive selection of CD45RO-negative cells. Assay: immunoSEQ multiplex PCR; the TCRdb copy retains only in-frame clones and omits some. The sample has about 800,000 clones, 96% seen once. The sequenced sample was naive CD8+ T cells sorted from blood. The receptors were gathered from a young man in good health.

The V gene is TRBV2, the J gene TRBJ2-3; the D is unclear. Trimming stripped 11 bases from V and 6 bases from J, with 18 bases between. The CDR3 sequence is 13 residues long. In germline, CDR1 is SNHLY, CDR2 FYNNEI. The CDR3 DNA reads TGTGCCGCGTCGGCGGAAGCTAGTGATACGCAGTATTTT. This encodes CAASAEASDTQYF.

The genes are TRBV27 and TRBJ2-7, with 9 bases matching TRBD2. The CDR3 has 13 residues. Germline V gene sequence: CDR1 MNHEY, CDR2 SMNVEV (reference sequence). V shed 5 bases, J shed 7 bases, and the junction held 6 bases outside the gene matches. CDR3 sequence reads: CASSGASGNEQYF. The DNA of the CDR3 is TGTGCCAGCAGTGGGGCTAGCGGGAATGAGCAGTACTTC.

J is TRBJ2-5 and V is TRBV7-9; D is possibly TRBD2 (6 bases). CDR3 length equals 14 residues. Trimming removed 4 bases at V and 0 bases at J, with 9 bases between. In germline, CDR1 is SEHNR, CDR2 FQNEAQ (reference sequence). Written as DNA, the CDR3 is TGTGCCAGCAGCTCAGCGGGCTACCAAGAGACCCAGTACTTC. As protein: CASSSAGYQETQYF.

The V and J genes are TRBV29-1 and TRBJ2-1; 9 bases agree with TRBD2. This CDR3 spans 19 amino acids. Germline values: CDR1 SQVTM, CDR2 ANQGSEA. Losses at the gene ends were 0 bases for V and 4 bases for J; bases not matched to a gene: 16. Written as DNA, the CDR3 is TGCAGCGTTGAAGAACCGGGACTAGCAGGGAGGGCCCCTTACAATGAGCAGTTCTTC. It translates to CSVEEPGLAGRAPYNEQFF.

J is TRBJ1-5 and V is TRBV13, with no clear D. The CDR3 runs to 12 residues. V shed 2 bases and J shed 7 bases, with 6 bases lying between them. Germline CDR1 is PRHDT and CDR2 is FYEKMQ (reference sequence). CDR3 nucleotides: TGTGCCAGCAGCTTATCGGGACAGCCCCAGCATTTT. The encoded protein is CASSLSGQPQHF. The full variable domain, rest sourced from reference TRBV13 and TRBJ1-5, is AAGVIQSPRHLIKEKRETATLKCYPIPRHDTVYWYQQGPGQDPQFLISFYEKMQSDKGSIPDRFSAQQFSDYHSELNMSSLELGDSALYFCASSLSGQPQHFGDGTRLSIL.

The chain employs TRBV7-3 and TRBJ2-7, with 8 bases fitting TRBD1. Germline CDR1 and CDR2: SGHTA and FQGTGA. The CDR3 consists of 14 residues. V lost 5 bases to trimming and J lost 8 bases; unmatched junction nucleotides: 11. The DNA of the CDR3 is TGTGCCAGCAGCCCTGGACAGGGAACGGACAAGCAGTACTTC. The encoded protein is CASSPGQGTDKQYF.

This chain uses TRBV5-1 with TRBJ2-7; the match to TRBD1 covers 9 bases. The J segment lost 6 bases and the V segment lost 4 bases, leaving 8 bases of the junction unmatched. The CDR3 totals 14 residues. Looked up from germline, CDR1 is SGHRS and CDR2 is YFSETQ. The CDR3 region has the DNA TGCGCCAGCAGCATAGACAGGGGGTTGCGCGAGCAGTACTTC. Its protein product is CASSIDRGLREQYF.

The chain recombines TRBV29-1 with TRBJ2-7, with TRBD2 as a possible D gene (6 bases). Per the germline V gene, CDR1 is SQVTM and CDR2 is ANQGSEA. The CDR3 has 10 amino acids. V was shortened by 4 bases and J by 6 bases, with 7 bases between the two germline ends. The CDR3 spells CSVVEGEQYF. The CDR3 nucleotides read TGCAGCGTTGTGGAGGGCGAGCAGTACTTC.

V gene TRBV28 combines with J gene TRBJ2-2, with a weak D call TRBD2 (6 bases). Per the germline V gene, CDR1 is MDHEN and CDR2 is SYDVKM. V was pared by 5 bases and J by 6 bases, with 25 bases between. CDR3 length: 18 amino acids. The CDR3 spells CASSPPLWAGRFAGELFF. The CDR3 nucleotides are TGTGCCAGCAGTCCCCCCCTTTGGGCGGGAAGGTTCGCCGGGGAGCTGTTTTTT.

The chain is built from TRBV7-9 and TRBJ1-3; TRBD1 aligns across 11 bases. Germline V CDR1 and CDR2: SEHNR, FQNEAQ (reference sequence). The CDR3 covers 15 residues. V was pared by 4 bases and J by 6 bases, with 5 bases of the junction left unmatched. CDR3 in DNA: TGTGCCAGCAGCTCCCGGGACAGGGGGAAAAACACCATATATTTT. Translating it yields CASSSRDRGKNTIYF.

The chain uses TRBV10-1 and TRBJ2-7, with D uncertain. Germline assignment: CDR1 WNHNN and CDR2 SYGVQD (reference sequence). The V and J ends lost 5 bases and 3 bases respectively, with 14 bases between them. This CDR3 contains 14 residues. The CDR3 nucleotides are TGCGCCAGCAGTCCCGGGCCGCTGGACTACGAGCAGTACTTC. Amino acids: CASSPGPLDYEQYF.

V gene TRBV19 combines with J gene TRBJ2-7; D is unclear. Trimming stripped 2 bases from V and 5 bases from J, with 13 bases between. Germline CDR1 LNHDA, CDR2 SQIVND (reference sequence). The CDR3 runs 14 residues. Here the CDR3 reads CASSIRRFPDEQYF. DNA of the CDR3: TGTGCCAGTAGTATAAGAAGGTTCCCTGACGAGCAGTACTTC.

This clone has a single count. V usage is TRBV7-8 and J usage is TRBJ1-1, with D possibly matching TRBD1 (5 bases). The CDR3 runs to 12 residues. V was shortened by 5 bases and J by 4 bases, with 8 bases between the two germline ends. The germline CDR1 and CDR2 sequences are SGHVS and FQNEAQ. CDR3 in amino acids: CASSRDFTEAFF. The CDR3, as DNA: TGTGCCAGCAGCCGGGACTTCACTGAAGCTTTCTTT.

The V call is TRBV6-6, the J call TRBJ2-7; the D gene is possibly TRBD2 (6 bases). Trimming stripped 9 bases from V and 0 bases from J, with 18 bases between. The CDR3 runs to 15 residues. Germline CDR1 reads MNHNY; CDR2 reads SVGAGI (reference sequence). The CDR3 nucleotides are TGTGCCAGTAGATCTTTAGCGGAGCTCTCCTACGAGCAGTACTTC. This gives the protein CASRSLAELSYEQYF.

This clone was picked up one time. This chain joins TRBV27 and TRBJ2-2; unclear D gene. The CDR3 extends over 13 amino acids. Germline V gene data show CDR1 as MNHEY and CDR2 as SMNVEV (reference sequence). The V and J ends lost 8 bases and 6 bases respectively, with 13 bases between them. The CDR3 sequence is CASGLHKAGELFF. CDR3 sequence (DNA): TGTGCCAGCGGCCTCCATAAGGCCGGGGAGCTGTTTTTT.

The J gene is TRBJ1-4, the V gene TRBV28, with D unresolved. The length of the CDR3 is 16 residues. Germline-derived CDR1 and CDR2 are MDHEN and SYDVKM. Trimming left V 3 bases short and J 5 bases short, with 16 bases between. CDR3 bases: TGTGCCAGCAGTTTGAGTGTGGGCAGAGCAAATGAAAAACTGTTTTTT. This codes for CASSLSVGRANEKLFF.

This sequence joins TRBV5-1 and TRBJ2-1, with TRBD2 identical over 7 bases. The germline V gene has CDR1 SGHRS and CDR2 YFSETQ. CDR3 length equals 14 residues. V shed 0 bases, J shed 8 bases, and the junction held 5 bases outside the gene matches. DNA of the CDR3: TGCGCCAGCAGCTTGGAAGGGGAGGGGCATGAGCAGTTCTTC. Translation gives CASSLEGEGHEQFF.

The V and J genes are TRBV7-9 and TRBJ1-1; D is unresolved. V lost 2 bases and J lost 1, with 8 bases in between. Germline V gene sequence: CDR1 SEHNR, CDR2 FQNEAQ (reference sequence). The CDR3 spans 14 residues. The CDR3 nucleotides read TGTGCCAGCAGCTTAATAGGGCCGAACACTGAAGCTTTCTTT. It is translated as CASSLIGPNTEAFF.

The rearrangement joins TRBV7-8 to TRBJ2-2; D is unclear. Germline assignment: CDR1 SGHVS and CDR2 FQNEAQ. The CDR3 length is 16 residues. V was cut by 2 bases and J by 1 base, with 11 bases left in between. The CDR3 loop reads CASSLRTGGNTGELFF. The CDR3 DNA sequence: TGTGCCAGCAGCTTAAGAACCGGCGGGAACACCGGGGAGCTGTTTTTT.

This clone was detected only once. CDR3 residues: CASNGQGPNPNTGELFF. CDR3 nucleotide sequence: TGTGCCAGCAACGGACAGGGGCCCAACCCGAACACCGGGGAGCTGTTTTTT. V is TRBV9 and J is TRBJ2-2, with 9 nucleotides matching TRBD1. CDR3 length equals 17 residues. The junction had 9 bases not matched to a gene; V was cut back by 6 bases and J by 0 bases. In germline, CDR1 is SGDLS, CDR2 YYNGEE.

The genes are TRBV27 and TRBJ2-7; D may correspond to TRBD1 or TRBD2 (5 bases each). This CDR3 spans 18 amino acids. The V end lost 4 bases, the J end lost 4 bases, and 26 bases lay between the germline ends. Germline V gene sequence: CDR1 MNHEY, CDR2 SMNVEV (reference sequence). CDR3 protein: CASSSADPYQGEVYEQYF. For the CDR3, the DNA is TGTGCCAGCAGTTCAGCCGACCCGTATCAGGGAGAGGTTTACGAGCAGTACTTC.

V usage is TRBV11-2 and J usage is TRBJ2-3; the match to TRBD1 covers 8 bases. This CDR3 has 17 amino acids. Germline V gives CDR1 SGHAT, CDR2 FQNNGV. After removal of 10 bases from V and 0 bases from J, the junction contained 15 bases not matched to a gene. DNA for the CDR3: TGTGCCACCAGACCCCGACAGGGGACCTCTAGCACAGATACGCAGTATTTT. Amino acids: CATRPRQGTSSTDTQYF.

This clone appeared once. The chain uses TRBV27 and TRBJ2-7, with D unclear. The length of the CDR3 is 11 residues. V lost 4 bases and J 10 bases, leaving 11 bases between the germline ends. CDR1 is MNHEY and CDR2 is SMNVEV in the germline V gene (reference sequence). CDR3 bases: TGTGCCAGCAGTTATCGCTGGATCCAGTACTTC. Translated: CASSYRWIQYF.

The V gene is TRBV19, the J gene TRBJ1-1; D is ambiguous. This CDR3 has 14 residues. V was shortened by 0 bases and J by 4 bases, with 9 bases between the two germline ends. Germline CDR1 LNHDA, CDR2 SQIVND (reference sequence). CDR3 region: CASSIDTLVTEAFF. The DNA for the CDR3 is TGTGCCAGTAGTATAGACACCTTGGTCACTGAAGCTTTCTTT.